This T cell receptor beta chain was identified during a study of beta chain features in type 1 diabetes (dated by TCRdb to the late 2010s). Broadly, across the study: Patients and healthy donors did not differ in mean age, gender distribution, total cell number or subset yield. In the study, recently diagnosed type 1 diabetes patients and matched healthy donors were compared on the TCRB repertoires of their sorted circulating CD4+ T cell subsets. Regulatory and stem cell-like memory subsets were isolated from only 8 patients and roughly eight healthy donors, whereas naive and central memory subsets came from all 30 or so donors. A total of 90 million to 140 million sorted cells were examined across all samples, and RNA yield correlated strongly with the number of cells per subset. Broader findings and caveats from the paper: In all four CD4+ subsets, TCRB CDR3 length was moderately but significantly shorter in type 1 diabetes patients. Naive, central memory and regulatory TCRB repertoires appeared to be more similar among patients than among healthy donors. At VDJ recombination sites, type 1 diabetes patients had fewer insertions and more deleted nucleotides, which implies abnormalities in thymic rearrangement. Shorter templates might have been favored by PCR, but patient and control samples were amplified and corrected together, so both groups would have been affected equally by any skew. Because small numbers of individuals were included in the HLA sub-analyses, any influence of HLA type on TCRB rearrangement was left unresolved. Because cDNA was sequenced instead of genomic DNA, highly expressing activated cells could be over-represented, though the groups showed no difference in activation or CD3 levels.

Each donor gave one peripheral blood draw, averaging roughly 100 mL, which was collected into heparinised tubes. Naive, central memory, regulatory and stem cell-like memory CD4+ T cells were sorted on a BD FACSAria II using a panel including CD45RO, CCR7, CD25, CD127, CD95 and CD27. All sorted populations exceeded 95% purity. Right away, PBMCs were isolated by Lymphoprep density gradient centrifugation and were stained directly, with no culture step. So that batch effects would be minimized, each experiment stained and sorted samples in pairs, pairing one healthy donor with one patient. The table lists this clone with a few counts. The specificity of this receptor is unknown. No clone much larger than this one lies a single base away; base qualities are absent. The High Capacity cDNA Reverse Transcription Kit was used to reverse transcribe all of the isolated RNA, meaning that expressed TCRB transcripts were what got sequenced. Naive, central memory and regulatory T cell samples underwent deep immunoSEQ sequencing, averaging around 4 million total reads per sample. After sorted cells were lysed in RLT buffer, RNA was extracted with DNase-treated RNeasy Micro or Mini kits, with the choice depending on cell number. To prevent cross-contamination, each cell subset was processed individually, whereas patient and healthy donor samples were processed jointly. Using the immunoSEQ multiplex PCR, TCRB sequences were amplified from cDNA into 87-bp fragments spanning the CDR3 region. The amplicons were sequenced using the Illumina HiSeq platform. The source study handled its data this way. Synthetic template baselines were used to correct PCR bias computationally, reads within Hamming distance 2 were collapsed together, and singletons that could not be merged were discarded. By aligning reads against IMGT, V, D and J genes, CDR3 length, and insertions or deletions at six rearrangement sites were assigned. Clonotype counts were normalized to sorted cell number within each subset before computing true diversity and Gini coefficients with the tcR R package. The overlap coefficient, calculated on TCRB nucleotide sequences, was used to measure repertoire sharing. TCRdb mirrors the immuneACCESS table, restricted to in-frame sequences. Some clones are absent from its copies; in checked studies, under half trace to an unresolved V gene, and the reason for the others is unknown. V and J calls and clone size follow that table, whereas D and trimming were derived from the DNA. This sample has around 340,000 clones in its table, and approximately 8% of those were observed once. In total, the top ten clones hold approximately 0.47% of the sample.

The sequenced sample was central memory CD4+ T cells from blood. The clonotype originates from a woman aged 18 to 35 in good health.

The CDR3 reads CASSPSRDVVSQYF. The nucleotides are TGTGCCAGCAGCCCTTCCCGGGACGTAGTGTCCCAGTACTTC. Recombination joined TRBV7-8 with TRBJ2-5, with the D gene possibly TRBD1 or TRBD2, each one fitting 5 bases. V gives up 5 bases and J gives up 9 bases, and the segment between their germline ends measures 19 bases. The CDR3 spans 14 residues, from the cysteine through the phenylalanine. Kept here is only the CDR3 DNA, which spans 42 bases and is read in frame from base 1. The germline V gene supplies CDR1 SGHVS and CDR2 FQNEAQ.